One sample yielded the 21 T cell receptor beta chains listed below, sequenced in a study of blood T cell repertoires in COVID-19. Produced via immunoSEQ multiplex PCR; TCRdb's table is partial and in-frame only. This table holds 180,000 or so clones, around four fifths found once. Sample: PBMCs or T cells enriched from blood (not recorded which). Receptor source: a woman aged 50 to 60 who had recovered from COVID-19.

This rearrangement joins TRBV6-4 to TRBJ2-3; 14 nucleotides align to TRBD2. The V gene end was trimmed by 0 bases and the J gene end by 4 bases; junction bases not matched to a gene: 3. CDR3 length: 17 amino acids. Germline V gene data show CDR1 as MRHNA and CDR2 as SNTAGT. CDR3: CASSDSETSGGADTQYF. The CDR3, as DNA: TGTGCCAGCAGTGACTCGGAGACTAGCGGGGGGGCAGATACGCAGTATTTT.

This clone is a singleton in its sample. The CDR3 region is CAWSEKRENYEQYV. DNA for the CDR3: TGTGCCTGGAGTGAGAAGCGGGAGAATTACGAGCAGTACGTC. V is TRBV30 and J is TRBJ2-7, with 8 nucleotides matching TRBD2. Germline CDR1 GTSNPN, CDR2 SVGIG (reference sequence). The CDR3 is 14 residues long. V shed 1 base, J shed 4 bases, and the junction held 6 bases outside the gene matches.

This rearrangement joins TRBV25-1 to TRBJ2-2, with D maybe TRBD2 (5 bases). CDR1 MGHDK and CDR2 SYGVNS come from the germline V gene. The CDR3 length is 15 residues. The ends were cut back, 1 base at V and 3 bases at J, with 9 bases in the middle. Here the CDR3 DNA reads TGTGCCAGCAGTGAATGGACGGAGGACACCGGGGAGCTGTTTTTT. It encodes CASSEWTEDTGELFF.

The chain links TRBV19 to TRBJ2-1; D gene uncertain. This CDR3 is 14 amino acids long. The germline gives CDR1 LNHDA, CDR2 SQIVND (reference sequence). V shed 5 bases and J shed 4 bases, with 12 bases lying between them. For the CDR3, the DNA is TGTGCCAGTAGTTCCGAGGCCGAGTACAATGAGCAGTTCTTC. This codes for CASSSEAEYNEQFF.

V usage is TRBV2 and J usage is TRBJ1-1; D remains unclear. Trimming pared 3 bases from V and 0 bases from J, leaving 5 bases between. Germline V lookup: CDR1 SNHLY, CDR2 FYNNEI. The CDR3 length is 13 residues. This CDR3 reads CASSENLNTEAFF. As DNA, the CDR3 is TGTGCCAGCAGTGAGAACTTGAACACTGAAGCTTTCTTT. Filled out from reference TRBV2 and TRBJ1-1, the complete variable domain reads EPEVTQTPSHQVTQMGQEVILRCVPISNHLYFYWYRQILGQKVEFLVSFYNNEISEKSEIFDDQFSVERPDGSNFTLKIRSTKLEDSAMYFCASSENLNTEAFFGQGTRLTVV.

The chain uses TRBV5-4 and TRBJ2-1; no clear D gene. This CDR3 region has 16 residues. V shed 4 bases and J shed 0 bases, with 14 bases lying between them. The germline V gene has CDR1 SGHNT and CDR2 YYREEE (reference sequence). The CDR3 DNA is TGTGCCAGCAGCCAACCACCCCGAGCCTCCTACAATGAGCAGTTCTTC. This codes for CASSQPPRASYNEQFF.

The chain couples TRBV7-9 to TRBJ1-1; no reliable D call. The CDR3 spans 11 residues. The ends were cut back, 8 bases at V and 6 bases at J, with 10 bases in the middle. CDR1 and CDR2 (germline): SEHNR, FQNEAQ (reference sequence). The CDR3 spells CASGLRAEAFF. The CDR3 DNA is TGTGCCAGCGGTTTGAGGGCTGAAGCTTTCTTT.

Only a few counts were recorded for this clone. This chain connects TRBV18 to TRBJ1-2; TRBD1 might be the D (5 bases). V was pared by 3 bases and J by 2 bases, with 10 bases between. Per germline, CDR1 KGHSH and CDR2 LQKENI. There are 14 residues in the CDR3. The CDR3 region has the DNA TGTGCCAGCTCACCTTCGACAGAGAACTATGGCTACACCTTC. Residues: CASSPSTENYGYTF.

The rearrangement links TRBV28 to TRBJ1-2, with D uncertain. Per germline, CDR1 MDHEN and CDR2 SYDVKM. V was clipped by 5 bases and J by 5 bases, with 9 bases between them. The CDR3 has 12 amino acids. The CDR3 region has the DNA TGTGCCAGCAGTCCAACACAGTATGGCTACACCTTC. Encoded protein: CASSPTQYGYTF.

This clone was picked up one time. This chain joins TRBV5-1 and TRBJ1-5, with D tentatively TRBD1 (5 bases). Germline CDR1 SGHRS, CDR2 YFSETQ. Trimming shortened V by 0 bases and J by 7 bases, and 17 bases separated the two germline ends. This CDR3 has 16 residues. CDR3 sequence (DNA): TGCGCCAGCAGCTTGGCCGGGGGATACCCTCAACAGCCCCAGCATTTT. Protein product: CASSLAGGYPQQPQHF. Drawing the rest from reference TRBV5-1 and TRBJ1-5, the complete variable domain is KAGVTQTPRYLIKTRGQQVTLSCSPISGHRSVSWYQQTPGQGLQFLFEYFSETQRNKGNFPGRFSGRQFSNSRSEMNVSTLELGDSALYLCASSLAGGYPQQPQHFGDGTRLSIL.

This clone was seen only a few times. V gene TRBV4-3 combines with J gene TRBJ2-1, with TRBD2 matching over 10 bases. Germline V gene data show CDR1 as LGHNA and CDR2 as YSLEER. With 2 bases clipped from V and 7 bases from J, the junction kept 11 bases outside the gene matches. CDR3 length equals 17 residues. The CDR3 DNA sequence: TGCGCCAGCAGCCAAACTGCTGCTAGCGGGAGAAGGAATGAGCAGTTCTTC. Encoded protein: CASSQTAASGRRNEQFF.

The chain couples TRBV28 to TRBJ2-2, with D hard to call. The germline gives CDR1 MDHEN, CDR2 SYDVKM. The CDR3 has 13 residues. V lost 7 bases and J 6 bases, leaving 12 bases between the germline ends. DNA of the CDR3: TGTGCCAGCACCCCCTTAGAGCCCGGGGAGCTGTTTTTT. Translating it yields CASTPLEPGELFF.

This clone was detected only a few times. The chain uses TRBV30 and TRBJ1-5; D remains unclear. V was pared by 1 base and J by 0 bases, with 10 bases between. This CDR3 spans 15 amino acids. The germline V gene has CDR1 GTSNPN and CDR2 SVGIG (reference sequence). The CDR3 protein is CAWSGRVLSNQPQHF. DNA for the CDR3: TGTGCCTGGAGTGGCCGGGTCCTTAGCAATCAGCCCCAGCATTTT.

The rearrangement joins TRBV5-4 to TRBJ2-1; possible D gene TRBD2, 6 bases. Looked up from germline, CDR1 is SGHNT and CDR2 is YYREEE (reference sequence). V was shortened by 0 bases and J by 1 base, with 14 bases between the two germline ends. The CDR3 contains 17 residues. DNA of the CDR3: TGTGCCAGCAGCTTGGCACCTAGCGTCCTATCCTACAATGAGCAGTTCTTC. Translated, it gives CASSLAPSVLSYNEQFF.

The chain combines TRBV7-9 with TRBJ1-2, with 10 bases aligning to TRBD1. With V trimmed by 5 bases and J by 6 bases, 12 bases remained unmatched. CDR3 size: 16 residues. Germline values: CDR1 SEHNR, CDR2 FQNEAQ (reference sequence). This CDR3 reads CASSPGGGTGDHGYTF. The CDR3, as DNA: TGTGCCAGCAGCCCAGGGGGAGGGACAGGGGACCATGGCTACACCTTC.

The V call is TRBV3-1 (or the pseudogene TRBV3-2), the J call TRBJ1-2, with D perhaps matching TRBD1 (6 bases). V was cut by 0 bases and J by 5 bases, with 13 bases left in between. Per germline, CDR1 LGHDT and CDR2 YNNKEL (reference sequence). There are 15 residues in the CDR3. The DNA for the CDR3 is TGTGCCAGCAGCCAAGAGGACAGAACCTTGTATGGCTACACCTTC. Protein: CASSQEDRTLYGYTF.

The chain joins TRBV10-3 to TRBJ2-3; 9 nucleotides line up with TRBD1. From germline, CDR1 is ENHRY and CDR2 SYGVKD. The CDR3 is made up of 18 amino acids. Trimming cost V 0 bases and J 0 bases; bases outside gene matches: 7. This CDR3 reads CAISESTGTGMSTDTQYF. The CDR3 DNA reads TGTGCCATCAGTGAGTCGACAGGGACAGGGATGAGCACAGATACGCAGTATTTT.

This sequence joins TRBV5-1 and TRBJ1-6; TRBD1 agrees at 10 bases. V shed 5 bases, J shed 10 bases, and the junction held 6 bases outside the gene matches. The CDR3 extends over 14 amino acids. Germline V gene sequence: CDR1 SGHRS, CDR2 YFSETQ. CDR3 sequence reads: CASRGTGDLSPLHF. CDR3 nucleotide sequence: TGCGCCAGCAGAGGGACAGGGGATCTCTCACCCCTCCACTTT.

This chain links TRBV6-5 with TRBJ1-2; 7 positions agree with TRBD1. V lost 6 bases and J lost 5; bases outside the gene matches: 9. This CDR3 is 14 amino acids long. CDR1 MNHEY and CDR2 SVGAGI come from the germline V gene. The CDR3 protein is CASRRNTGEYGYTF. CDR3 nucleotide sequence: TGTGCCAGCAGACGTAATACAGGGGAGTATGGCTACACCTTC.

This clone was counted a few times. The rearrangement uses TRBV4-1 and TRBJ2-1; the match to TRBD1 covers 8 bases. In germline, CDR1 is MGHRA, CDR2 YSYEKL. This CDR3 spans 18 amino acids. V trimming: 4 bases; J trimming: 3 bases; junction bases outside the gene matches: 14. CDR3 nucleotide sequence: TGCGCCAGCAGCCCACCCCAACGGACAGGGAGTAACTACAATGAGCAGTTCTTC. Its translation: CASSPPQRTGSNYNEQFF.

In its sample, this clone was seen once. The chain combines TRBV5-1 with TRBJ1-6, with 7 bases identical to TRBD1. CDR3 length equals 15 residues. The germline gives CDR1 SGHRS, CDR2 YFSETQ. V lost 0 bases and J lost 8; bases outside the gene matches: 5. The CDR3 DNA is TGCGCCAGCAGCTTGGGTCTAACAGGGGATTCACCCCTCCACTTT. Translation: CASSLGLTGDSPLHF.